This T cell receptor (beta chain) was documented in a study of neoadjuvant anti-PD-1 for oral cavity cancer. Study-level background: Around day 43, patients without progression received a fourth nivolumab dose before surgery.

Overall study results and limits: Higher pretreatment Treg/Th17 ratios tracked higher pretreatment blood clonality.

In the case of this clone: Antigen: not known.

Germline lookup yields CDR1 SGHRS and CDR2 YFSETQ. V dropped 4 bases and J dropped 5; count of bases not matched to a gene: 5. The CDR3 has 14 residues. Libraries were prepared by immunoSEQ multiplex PCR; TCRdb keeps only in-frame clonotypes and omits some of them. The top ten hold 3.5% to 4.5% of the sample, which has 30,000 to 35,000 clones, around 87% seen once. Material: PBMCs, obtained before nivolumab (anti-PD-1) treatment. The TCR comes from a person aged 35-79 years with oral cavity squamous cell carcinoma. V gene TRBV5-1 combines with J gene TRBJ2-7; 11 nucleotides match TRBD1. CDR3 residues: CASSAWTGGNEQYF. CDR3 coding DNA: TGCGCCAGCAGCGCCTGGACAGGGGGCAACGAGCAGTACTTC.